This record concerns one T cell receptor (beta chain) sequence. What this receptor recognizes is not known. No quality values exist for individual bases; no much larger clone is one base distant. This sample was taken from a study of blood T cell repertoires in COVID-19 (dated by TCRdb to about 2020). As for the study more broadly: Samples covering the acute and convalescent phases of COVID-19 were provided by collaborators in the United States, Italy and Spain. The material from the prospective study consisted of cDNA or gDNA derived from T cells, B-cell-depleted T cells, or PBMCs. Subjects who had been exposed to COVID-19, were actively infected with it, or had recovered from it provided the deeply sampled blood TCRbeta repertoires that made up the dataset. A freely available public database, intended as a resource for researchers studying the immune response to SARS-CoV-2, is where the repertoires were released. The samples were drawn from the first 160 participants of the ongoing ImmuneRACE study and from over 950 subjects provided by 6 global collaborators. A de-identified subject ID, COVID-19 status, age in years and sex were almost always included in the sample metadata. HLA class I and class II types, where available, came from metadata supplied by the sample provider rather than from assay-based typing. Beyond this particular receptor, the publication reports: How much clinical and demographic metadata was included differed by source and by participant, and the metadata was provided uncurated.

One collaborating source in Seattle enrolled patients while the patients were actively infected and followed the patients over time throughout the course of disease. Whole blood was collected in K2EDTA tubes by collaborating institutions according to the institutions' own protocols. For TCRbeta analysis, collaborators shipped samples as frozen whole blood, isolated PBMCs, or DNA extracted from either of those sample types. TCRbeta CDR3 regions were amplified from genomic DNA by means of the immunoSEQ Assay, a bias-controlled multiplex PCR. In the paper's pipeline: Within the assay, amplification of reference gene primers was used to estimate how many nucleated cells each sample contained. To quantify the absolute abundance of each unique TCRbeta CDR3 rearrangement, sequence reads were collapsed and filtered. For each sample, productive Simpson clonality was calculated by taking the square root of Simpson's diversity index across productive rearrangements. The source is immuneACCESS, and TCRdb retained only in-frame sequences with V and J called. Part of the clones is not carried over; for the studies checked, unresolved V genes explain less than half of this, and the remainder is unexplained. Clone size and V and J calls were adopted from that table, with D and trimming inferred from the DNA. The sample table contains approximately 290,000 clones; only one count was recorded for about four fifths of them. The ten biggest clones cover approximately 14% of the sample.

CDR1 and CDR2 are drawn from the germline V gene: SQVTM, ANQGSEA. The CDR3 runs 12 residues from the cysteine to the phenylalanine. The only DNA kept is the CDR3, 36 bases in frame from the first base. V is pared back by 3 bases and J by 5 bases, with 10 bases lying between the germline termini. The sequence links TRBV29-1 to TRBJ2-5; TRBD2 could be the D gene, as 6 bases match. The sequence came from a person aged 65 to 85 with COVID-19, enrolled during active disease. The sequenced sample consisted of peripheral blood. For the CDR3, the sequence is CSVDEGRETQYF. In nucleotide form, the sequence is TGCAGCGTTGATGAGGGGAGGGAGACCCAGTACTTC.